Each of the 3 T cell receptor beta chains below was sequenced from the same sample in a study of T cells in tuberculosis. Profiled with immunoSEQ multiplex PCR; TCRdb holds only in-frame clones, not every one. Of 25,000 to 30,000 clones in the sample, over 90% are singletons; the top ten hold 4.9%. The sequencing sample was made of PBMCs. Receptors were obtained from a donor between 5 and 29 years old with latent tuberculosis or without tuberculosis infection.

This clone has only one observation. This chain links TRBV2 with TRBJ2-2; D is perhaps TRBD2 (8 bases). The CDR3 covers 17 residues. The ends were cut back, 7 bases at V and 4 bases at J, with 22 bases in the middle. Germline CDR1 reads SNHLY; CDR2 reads FYNNEI. CDR3 region: CASTFRREAGGTGELFF. As DNA, the CDR3 is TGTGCCAGCACGTTTCGGCGGGAGGCAGGGGGCACCGGGGAGCTGTTTTTT.

The chain combines TRBV28 with TRBJ2-3; D perhaps matches TRBD1 (6 bases). Looked up from germline, CDR1 is MDHEN and CDR2 is SYDVKM. V dropped 4 bases and J dropped 4 bases, with 18 bases sitting between them. This CDR3 is built from 16 residues. As DNA, the CDR3 is TGTGCCAGCAGTTCCGAAGGGCAGGGGAAGGCAGATACGCAGTATTTT. This codes for CASSSEGQGKADTQYF.

The J gene is TRBJ2-7, the V gene TRBV13; 10 positions agree with TRBD2. Per the germline V gene, CDR1 is PRHDT and CDR2 is FYEKMQ (reference sequence). The CDR3 has 15 residues. J was trimmed by 3 bases and V by 4 bases; bases with no gene match: 6. The CDR3 bases are TGTGCCAGCAGCTCTGGGACTAGCGAAAACTACGAGCAGTACTTC. Protein product: CASSSGTSENYEQYF.